The 13 T cell receptor beta chains given below trace back to one sample, sequenced in a study of T cell changes during pregnancy in multiple sclerosis. Assay used: immunoSEQ multiplex PCR; TCRdb lists only in-frame clones, some missing. The sample has around 95,000 clones, around 92% seen once. Specimen: peripheral blood, collected after pregnancy. All receptors come from a female donor with multiple sclerosis, enrolled in a pregnancy study.

The V gene is TRBV19, the J gene TRBJ2-5; D is unresolved. There are 16 residues in the CDR3. The V end lost 10 bases, the J end lost 0 bases, and 21 bases lay between the germline ends. The V gene's germline CDR1 is LNHDA and CDR2 SQIVND (reference sequence). CDR3 bases: TGTGCCACCTCCCGATGGGCCCCGATGTACCAAGAGACCCAGTACTTC. It is translated as CATSRWAPMYQETQYF.

The chain combines TRBV6-5 with TRBJ2-6; D might be TRBD2 (5 bases). V lost 0 bases to trimming and J lost 0 bases, with 6 bases between them. Germline assignment: CDR1 MNHEY and CDR2 SVGAGI. The CDR3 covers 16 residues. The CDR3 DNA follows: TGTGCCAGCAGTTACTCGGAGGCCTCTGGGGCCAACGTCCTGACTTTC. Translating it yields CASSYSEASGANVLTF.

CDR3 in DNA: TGTGCCAGCAGCTCGCGCGGGGGGGCCTTAGATACGCAGTATTTT. This sequence encodes CASSSRGGALDTQYF. The chain has TRBV11-3 and TRBJ2-3; 9 positions agree with TRBD2. Trimming took 4 bases from V and 5 from J; bases not matched to a gene: 7. The CDR3 has 15 amino acids. The V gene's germline CDR1 is SGHNT and CDR2 YENEEA.

The V gene is TRBV29-1, the J gene TRBJ1-1; D is possibly TRBD1 (5 bases). The germline CDR1 and CDR2 sequences are SQVTM and ANQGSEA. V lost 3 bases to trimming and J lost 1 base, with 9 bases between them. This CDR3 comprises 13 residues. CDR3 coding DNA: TGCAGCGTTGAGCAGACAGCGAACACTGAAGCTTTCTTT. Translating gives CSVEQTANTEAFF.

The genes are TRBV5-4 and TRBJ2-7, with D possibly being TRBD1 (6 bases). The germline gives CDR1 SGHNT, CDR2 YYREEE (reference sequence). Trimming cost V 4 bases and J 3 bases, with 20 bases left between them. The CDR3 has 16 residues. This CDR3 is CASSLTGPTGFYEQYF. The CDR3 nucleotides read TGTGCCAGCAGCCTGACAGGTCCGACTGGATTCTACGAGCAGTACTTC.

The V and J genes are TRBV19 and TRBJ1-5; TRBD1 might be the D (6 bases). The CDR3 consists of 13 residues. CDR1 and CDR2 (germline): LNHDA, SQIVND (reference sequence). The V gene lost 8 bases and the J gene lost 4 bases, with 12 bases spanning the gap. The CDR3 DNA follows: TGTGCCAGTCTCGGACAGAATAATCAGCCCCAGCATTTT. It is translated as CASLGQNNQPQHF.

V gene TRBV27 combines with J gene TRBJ2-7; 7 bases are a match to TRBD2. J was trimmed by 7 bases and V by 3 bases; bases with no gene match: 6. CDR1 is MNHEY and CDR2 is SMNVEV in the germline V gene (reference sequence). This CDR3 has 13 residues. The CDR3 sequence: CASSFTGGREQYF. The CDR3 DNA is TGTGCCAGCAGTTTCACGGGAGGACGGGAGCAGTACTTC.

The V gene is TRBV6-6, the J gene TRBJ2-1; 7 bases fit TRBD2. V was pared by 2 bases and J by 1 base, with 5 bases of the junction left unmatched. The CDR3 is 16 residues long. Germline V CDR1 and CDR2: MNHNY, SVGAGI (reference sequence). The CDR3 coding sequence is TGTGCCAGCAGTTACGGAGGCGGGAGATCCTACAATGAGCAGTTCTTC. Amino acids: CASSYGGGRSYNEQFF.

V gene TRBV28 combines with J gene TRBJ2-5; 9 bases map to TRBD2. Germline V gene lookup returns CDR1 MDHEN and CDR2 SYDVKM. The CDR3 contains 16 residues. Trimming took 4 bases from V and 5 from J; bases not matched to a gene: 11. This CDR3 is CASSYSGSIGWETQYF. CDR3 sequence (DNA): TGTGCCAGCAGTTATAGCGGGAGTATCGGTTGGGAGACCCAGTACTTC.

V is TRBV29-1 and J is TRBJ1-1, with a weak D call TRBD1 (6 bases). Deletions cut 4 bases from V and 10 bases from J, with 28 bases between. Germline V CDR1 and CDR2: SQVTM, ANQGSEA. The CDR3 spans 16 residues. CDR3 sequence: CSVVGGGGDKFGGAFF. In nucleotides, the CDR3 is TGCAGCGTTGTTGGCGGGGGCGGTGATAAGTTCGGGGGAGCTTTCTTT.

The CDR3 spells CASSGGGTDTQYF. In nucleotides, the CDR3 is TGTGCCAGCTCGGGGGGCGGCACAGATACGCAGTATTTT. This chain joins TRBV2 and TRBJ2-3; tentatively, D is TRBD2 (7 bases). This CDR3 region has 13 residues. Germline V CDR1 and CDR2: SNHLY, FYNNEI. Trimming cost V 8 bases and J 1 base, with 10 bases left between them.

The gene calls are TRBV21-1 and TRBJ1-6. TRBV21-1 is termed a pseudogene. The CDR3 has 17 residues. In nucleotides, the CDR3 is TGTGCCAGCAGCAAAGCGCGGGAAGGGATTATCGTTTCACCCCTCCACTTT. Residues: CASSKAREGIIVSPLHF.

V is TRBV30 and J is TRBJ2-1, with TRBD2 identical over 7 bases. Germline values: CDR1 GTSNPN, CDR2 SVGIG (reference sequence). There are 16 residues in the CDR3. J was trimmed by 5 bases and V by 0 bases; bases with no gene match: 10. CDR3 amino acids: CAWSVFRAGFNNEQFF. The CDR3 bases are TGTGCCTGGAGTGTATTTCGAGCGGGGTTTAACAATGAGCAGTTCTTC.